This passage covers 8 T cell receptor beta chains from one sample sequenced in a study of T cells in Graves' hyperthyroidism and ophthalmopathy. Regions amplified from RNA transcripts were the TCR beta CDR3 regions. HTBI primers were the set used in a first-round RT-PCR of the TCR CDR3. TCRdb ran MiXCR on the multiplex PCR reads and lists one entry per CDR3 protein. The table lists 340,000 or so distinct CDR3 sequences, 15% to 20% of them singletons. The sequencing input was blood. The receptor set was obtained from a woman aged 45-59 years with Graves' hyperthyroidism.

This clonotype came up many times. The J gene is TRBJ1-1, the V gene TRBV5-1, with 7 bases fitting TRBD1. This CDR3 comprises 14 residues. Trimming removed 4 bases from V and 6 bases from J; junction bases left unmatched: 9. Germline V gives CDR1 SGHRS, CDR2 YFSETQ. As DNA, the CDR3 is TGCGCCAGCAGCACACGGACAGGTGGGCCTGAAGCTTTCTTT. It is translated as CASSTRTGGPEAFF.

In this sample, this clonotype turned up many times. The chain links TRBV29-1 to TRBJ2-4; TRBD2 aligns across 12 bases. CDR1 SQVTM and CDR2 ANQGSEA come from the germline V gene. This CDR3 is built from 14 residues. V gave up 4 bases and J gave up 6 bases; unmatched junction bases: 4. CDR3 nucleotide sequence: TGCAGCGTTGGACTAGCGGGAGTTGGAAACATTCAGTACTTC. Its protein is CSVGLAGVGNIQYF.

This clonotype was recorded at least ten times. V usage is TRBV28 and J usage is TRBJ1-1, with D possibly being TRBD1 (5 bases). Trimming cost V 2 bases and J 4 bases, with 11 bases left between them. The CDR3 covers 14 residues. Germline assignment: CDR1 MDHEN and CDR2 SYDVKM. The chain's CDR3 is CASSLARAVTEAFF. The CDR3 nucleotides are TGTGCCAGCAGTTTAGCCAGGGCAGTCACTGAAGCTTTCTTT. Complete variable domain (other parts from reference TRBV28 and TRBJ1-1): DVKVTQSSRYLVKRTGEKVFLECVQDMDHENMFWYRQDPGLGLRLIYFSYDVKMKEKGDIPEGYSVSREKKERFSLILESASTNQTSMYLCASSLARAVTEAFFGQGTRLTVV.

This clonotype occurred many times. This sequence joins TRBV12-3 or TRBV12-4 and TRBJ2-2; possibly TRBD2 for D (5 bases). V was trimmed by 4 bases and J by 8 bases, leaving 14 bases between them. CDR3 length: 14 amino acids. For the CDR3, the DNA is TGTGCCAGCAGTTGGGGTGGAGGTTCTGGGGAGCTGTTTTTT. This gives the protein CASSWGGGSGELFF.

The V call is TRBV6-1, the J call TRBJ1-2, with D unresolved. V was shortened by 2 bases and J by 3 bases, with 10 bases between the two germline ends. The CDR3 totals 14 residues. Germline V gene sequence: CDR1 MNHNS, CDR2 SASEGT. The CDR3 loop is CASSESLRDYGYTF. CDR3 in DNA: TGTGCCAGCAGTGAATCTCTCAGAGACTATGGCTACACCTTC.

In this sample, this clonotype turned up many times. The chain employs TRBV20-1 and TRBJ2-7, with D hard to call. Deletions cut 2 bases from V and 3 bases from J, with 8 bases between. The CDR3 is made up of 12 amino acids. In germline, CDR1 is DFQATT, CDR2 SNEGSKA (reference sequence). The CDR3 DNA sequence: TGCAGTGCTAGATCCTCGCTCTACGAGCAGTACTTC. Translating it yields CSARSSLYEQYF.

This clonotype was picked up a small number of times. The chain carries TRBV7-2 and TRBJ2-4; 8 bases line up with TRBD1. CDR1 and CDR2 (germline): SGHTA, FQGNSA. V was clipped by 5 bases and J by 0 bases; unmatched bases: 6. The CDR3 covers 16 residues. CDR3: CASSLTGVLAKNIQYF. In nucleotides, the CDR3 is TGTGCCAGCAGCCTGACAGGGGTCCTAGCCAAAAACATTCAGTACTTC.

The chain combines TRBV20-1 with TRBJ1-1; D remains ambiguous. Trimming left V 6 bases short and J 0 bases short, with 11 bases between. This CDR3 region has 13 residues. Per germline, CDR1 DFQATT and CDR2 SNEGSKA (reference sequence). The CDR3 loop is CSAQANLNTEAFF. The CDR3 nucleotides are TGCAGTGCCCAGGCAAATCTGAACACTGAAGCTTTCTTT.